This T cell receptor (beta chain) derives from a study of T cells in Graves' hyperthyroidism and ophthalmopathy. Ophthalmopathy cases scored 3 or more on the Clinical Activity Score and 4 or more on NOSPECS grade, with duration below 3 months. Exclusion of a patient resulted from uncontrolled infection, other autoimmune disease, pregnancy or lactation. The CDR3 loop spans 12 amino acids. Per the germline V gene, CDR1 is MNHNS and CDR2 is SASEGT. Amplified TCR beta CDR3 regions came from RNA transcripts. The primer set for the first-round RT-PCR of the TCR CDR3 was HTBI. TCRdb used MiXCR to reprocess the multiplex PCR reads, holding one entry per CDR3 protein. The sample lists more than 500,000 distinct CDR3 sequences, about 16% occurring once.

Sequencing was done on a sample of blood. V is TRBV6-1 and J is TRBJ2-5; 8 bases map to TRBD2. The DNA matches TRBJ2-1 better at its end, which makes the J call doubtful. The source of this sequence is a woman in her 30s with Graves' ophthalmopathy. CDR3 DNA sequence: TGTGCCAGCAGGACCTATAGCGGGGCCCAGTTCTTC. It encodes CASRTYSGAQFF.